What follows are 27 T cell receptor beta chains derived from one specimen sequenced in a study of blood T cells in healthy people across ages. Primed by a sample-barcoded 5' primer and a J-beta primer mix, a second PCR proceeded for about 6 to 12 cycles. One entry per CDR3 protein, called by TCRdb with MiXCR from the 5' RACE reads. The sample has about 640,000 distinct CDR3 sequences; about 53% are singletons. Sequencing was performed on blood. The receptors originated from a man in his sixties in good health.

This sequence joins TRBV3-1 and TRBJ2-1; D may be TRBD2 (6 bases). The CDR3 loop spans 17 amino acids. The germline gives CDR1 LGHDT, CDR2 YNNKEL (reference sequence). V lost 2 bases, J lost 3 bases, and 17 bases lay in between. Written as DNA, the CDR3 is TGTGCCAGCAGCCAAAGGATTAATAGCGGATACTACAATGAGCAGTTCTTC. Translation: CASSQRINSGYYNEQFF.

This chain joins TRBV6-6 and TRBJ2-4; D may be TRBD1 or TRBD2 (5 bases each). The J call is doubtful: the DNA matches TRBJ2-7 better. This CDR3 contains 12 residues. Germline V gives CDR1 MNHNY, CDR2 SVGAGI (reference sequence). Here the CDR3 reads CASSRGVSEQYF. The CDR3 nucleotides read TGTGCCAGCAGTAGAGGGGTGAGCGAGCAGTACTTC.

J is TRBJ2-7 and V is TRBV5-1, with 12 bases fitting TRBD1. J gave up 12 bases and V 0 bases, and 10 bases lay outside the gene matches. CDR3 length: 15 amino acids. Germline V lookup: CDR1 SGHRS, CDR2 YFSETQ. For the CDR3, the DNA is TGCGCCAGCAGCTTGGGGCTCCGGGACAGGGGGCTTCTGTACTTC. It codes for CASSLGLRDRGLLYF.

The genes are TRBV29-1 and TRBJ2-3, with TRBD1 matching 8 bases. CDR3 length: 16 amino acids. V lost 0 bases to trimming and J lost 0 bases; unmatched junction nucleotides: 5. CDR1 SQVTM and CDR2 ANQGSEA come from the germline V gene. The CDR3 DNA reads TGCAGCGTTGAAGATCCGGGACAGGCTAGCACAGATACGCAGTATTTT. It is translated as CSVEDPGQASTDTQYF.

Remarks on this clonotype: One base away lies a much larger clone, so this may be a sequencing read error. The chain recombines TRBV7-9 with TRBJ2-1, with 7 bases aligning to TRBD2. CDR1 and CDR2 (germline): SEHNR, FQNEAQ (reference sequence). V trimming: 6 bases; J trimming: 9 bases; junction bases outside the gene matches: 11. The CDR3 extends over 14 amino acids. The CDR3 spells CASRAGIGEGEQFF. CDR3 DNA sequence: TGTGCCAGCAGGGCAGGGATAGGGGAGGGTGAGCAGTTCTTC.

This clonotype was observed a few times. The chain links TRBV4-1 to TRBJ2-4; 8 bases map to TRBD2. With V trimmed by 1 base and J by 7 bases, 18 bases remained unmatched. CDR3 size: 19 residues. Germline loops: CDR1 MGHRA, CDR2 YSYEKL. CDR3 loop: CASSQVSSPSAGGWNIQYF. CDR3 coding DNA: TGCGCCAGCAGCCAAGTGTCTAGTCCGTCCGCGGGGGGATGGAACATTCAGTACTTC.

Only a few counts were recorded for this clonotype. This chain connects TRBV9 to TRBJ2-7, with TRBD1 identical over 10 bases. This CDR3 is built from 16 residues. Germline values: CDR1 SGDLS, CDR2 YYNGEE. V lost 0 bases, J lost 6 bases, and 9 bases stayed unmatched. The CDR3 region has the DNA TGTGCCAGCAGCGTAGATCTGGGACAGGGGTTCGGCGAGCAGTACTTC. It encodes CASSVDLGQGFGEQYF. Full variable domain (missing parts from reference TRBV9 and TRBJ2-7): DSGVTQTPKHLITATGQRVTLRCSPRSGDLSVYWYQQSLDQGLQFLIQYYNGEERAKGNILERFSAQQFPDLHSELNLSSLELGDSALYFCASSVDLGQGFGEQYFGPGTRLTVT.

V is TRBV7-2 and J is TRBJ2-1; 14 nucleotides align to TRBD2. The V and J ends lost 5 bases and 7 bases, in that order; junction bases with no gene match: 7. Germline-derived CDR1 and CDR2 are SGHTA and FQGNSA. The CDR3 sequence is 16 residues long. CDR3: CASSTGGTSGGNEQFF. As DNA, the CDR3 is TGTGCCAGCAGCACCGGCGGGACTAGCGGGGGAAATGAGCAGTTCTTC.

This clonotype was counted only a few times. The chain has TRBV5-1 and TRBJ1-1; no clear D. Germline CDR1 reads SGHRS; CDR2 reads YFSETQ. The V and J ends lost 4 bases and 6 bases respectively, with 13 bases between them. The CDR3 loop spans 13 amino acids. The CDR3 region has the DNA TGCGCCAGCAGCCTCCTAAGTAACGCTGAAGCTTTCTTT. It translates to CASSLLSNAEAFF.

The V call is TRBV12-3 or TRBV12-4, the J call TRBJ1-4; TRBD1 might be the D (6 bases). Trimming took 5 bases from V and 0 from J, leaving 16 bases between them. The CDR3 contains 17 residues. DNA for the CDR3: TGTGCCAGCAGTAAGGGACAAGGGGTTGCAACTAATGAAAAACTGTTTTTT. It codes for CASSKGQGVATNEKLFF.

This chain uses TRBV20-1 with TRBJ2-3, with D unresolved. Germline V gene data show CDR1 as DFQATT and CDR2 as SNEGSKA (reference sequence). This CDR3 spans 14 amino acids. V dropped 3 bases and J dropped 4 bases, with 14 bases sitting between them. The CDR3: CSARSAHTPDTQYF. CDR3 sequence (DNA): TGCAGTGCTAGGTCCGCACATACCCCAGATACGCAGTATTTT.

This clonotype was detected once. The J gene is TRBJ1-4, the V gene TRBV7-2; D may be TRBD1 (6 bases). In germline, CDR1 is SGHTA, CDR2 FQGNSA. The V and J ends lost 5 bases and 7 bases respectively, with 14 bases between them. This CDR3 is 14 amino acids long. The CDR3 nucleotides are TGTGCCAGCAGCCCGGGGGGGCCGGCTGAAAAACTGTTTTTT. Protein sequence: CASSPGGPAEKLFF.

This clonotype has just a few counts. The chain joins TRBV10-3 to TRBJ2-7; D could derive from TRBD1 or TRBD2 (5 bases each). V was trimmed by 6 bases and J by 7 bases, leaving 19 bases between them. The CDR3 contains 14 residues. CDR1 and CDR2 (germline): ENHRY, SYGVKD. Written as DNA, the CDR3 is TGTGCCATCAGCGGGCCGGGGCAGGGCTATGAGCAGTACTTC. Protein: CAISGPGQGYEQYF.

This sequence joins TRBV6-1 and TRBJ2-1; 8 bases match TRBD2. The junction had 11 bases not matched to a gene; V was cut back by 7 bases and J by 9 bases. Germline V gene data show CDR1 as MNHNS and CDR2 as SASEGT. The CDR3 length is 14 residues. CDR3 region: CASTGGGKKVEQFF. CDR3 bases: TGTGCCAGCACTGGCGGGGGGAAAAAGGTTGAGCAGTTCTTC.

The sample holds a few counts of this clonotype. The V call is TRBV9, the J call TRBJ2-5; 11 bases are a match to TRBD2. CDR1 and CDR2 (germline): SGDLS, YYNGEE. With V trimmed by 0 bases and J by 2 bases, 3 bases remained unmatched. The CDR3 contains 16 residues. CDR3 in amino acids: CASSVAGTSGQETQYF. CDR3 nucleotides: TGTGCCAGCAGCGTAGCCGGGACTAGCGGACAAGAGACCCAGTACTTC.

This clonotype was counted only a few times. The chain joins TRBV7-2 to TRBJ2-1; the D is unclear. V dropped 1 base and J dropped 8 bases, with 12 bases sitting between them. This CDR3 comprises 14 residues. Germline lookup yields CDR1 SGHTA and CDR2 FQGNSA. CDR3 loop: CASSLDLVFYEQFF. DNA of the CDR3: TGTGCCAGCAGCTTAGATCTAGTATTCTATGAGCAGTTCTTC.

This clonotype showed up just a few times. The chain uses TRBV7-9 and TRBJ1-4; no definite D call. The CDR3 is made up of 16 amino acids. V was cut by 1 base and J by 0 bases, with 9 bases left in between. The germline gives CDR1 SEHNR, CDR2 FQNEAQ (reference sequence). The CDR3 loop is CASSLGVYATNEKLFF. The DNA for the CDR3 is TGTGCCAGCAGCTTAGGGGTTTATGCAACTAATGAAAAACTGTTTTTT. Full variable domain (rest looked up from reference TRBV7-9 and TRBJ1-4): DTGVSQNPRHKITKRGQNVTFRCDPISEHNRLYWYRQTLGQGPEFLTYFQNEAQLEKSRLLSDRFSAERPKGSFSTLEIQRTEQGDSAMYLCASSLGVYATNEKLFFGSGTQLSVL.

This chain joins TRBV29-1 and TRBJ2-1; possibly TRBD1 or TRBD2 for D (6 bases each). V gave up 7 bases and J gave up 0 bases, with 13 bases separating them. The germline gives CDR1 SQVTM, CDR2 ANQGSEA. CDR3 size: 14 residues. The CDR3 region is CSANGGLSYNEQFF. DNA of the CDR3: TGCAGCGCAAATGGGGGGCTCTCCTACAATGAGCAGTTCTTC.

The CDR3 DNA reads as TGCAGTGGAGAGACAGACCCCTACGAGCAGTACTTC. This gives the protein CSGETDPYEQYF. The chain uses TRBV20-1 and TRBJ2-5; possibly TRBD1 for D (5 bases). The assigned J gene may be wrong: the sequence end matches TRBJ2-7 better. The CDR3 length is 12 residues. The V gene's germline CDR1 is DFQATT and CDR2 SNEGSKA (reference sequence).

The chain has TRBV3-1 and TRBJ2-7; no clear D gene. The J call may be mistaken, given a closer DNA end match to TRBJ2-5. From germline, CDR1 is LGHDT and CDR2 YNNKEL (reference sequence). This CDR3 has 14 amino acids. The CDR3 sequence is CASSQGRSVGTQYF. CDR3 coding DNA: TGTGCCAGCAGCCAAGGCAGGAGCGTCGGGACCCAGTACTTC.

As regards this clonotype: The junction and the germline gene differ at one end; a read error may be behind it. This chain uses TRBV4-2 with TRBJ2-1; 11 bases map to TRBD2. The germline CDR1 and CDR2 sequences are LGHNA and YNFKEQ. The CDR3 sequence is 19 residues long. Written as DNA, the CDR3 is TGTGCCAACAGCCAAGGAGCTGAGACTAGCGGGGATTGGGACAATGAGCAGTTCTTC. Translated, it gives CANSQGAETSGDWDNEQFF.

This clonotype was seen only a few times. The V call is TRBV13, the J call TRBJ2-7; the match to TRBD1 covers 8 bases. Germline CDR1 and CDR2: PRHDT and FYEKMQ (reference sequence). CDR3 length: 14 residues. V shed 4 bases and J 3 bases; nucleotides not matched to a gene: 5. CDR3 in amino acids: CASSSGQGVYEQYF. CDR3 DNA: TGTGCCAGCAGCTCCGGACAGGGAGTCTACGAGCAGTACTTC.

This clonotype turned up a few times. This chain joins TRBV11-2 and TRBJ1-1; 12 positions match TRBD1. CDR3 length equals 15 residues. V shed 4 bases, J shed 7 bases, and the junction held 7 bases outside the gene matches. Germline CDR1 is SGHAT and CDR2 is FQNNGV. CDR3 loop: CASSSSGTGGDEAFF. DNA for the CDR3: TGTGCCAGCAGCTCGTCCGGGACAGGGGGCGATGAAGCTTTCTTT.

This chain joins TRBV6-1 and TRBJ2-4; 9 bases map to TRBD1. The last part of the DNA fits TRBJ2-5 better; the J call may be wrong. Germline CDR1 MNHNS, CDR2 SASEGT. The CDR3 covers 14 residues. The CDR3 nucleotides read TGTGCCAGCACCGAACAGGGGGCGAAAGAGACCCAGTACTTC. Its translation is CASTEQGAKETQYF.

The genes are TRBV5-1 and TRBJ2-5; 12 bases line up with TRBD2. Germline CDR1 and CDR2: SGHRS and YFSETQ. The J segment lost 5 bases and the V segment lost 4 bases, leaving 9 bases of the junction unmatched. CDR3 length equals 16 residues. CDR3 loop: CASSNGLAGLGETQYF. In DNA, the CDR3 is TGCGCCAGCAGCAACGGACTAGCGGGGTTAGGGGAGACCCAGTACTTC.

The gene calls are TRBV6-5 and TRBJ2-5; 11 bases agree with TRBD2. The germline V gene has CDR1 MNHEY and CDR2 SVGAGI. The CDR3 consists of 15 residues. Trimming cost V 4 bases and J 2 bases; bases outside gene matches: 3. The CDR3 loop reads CASSWIAGGQETQYF. Written as DNA, the CDR3 is TGTGCCAGCAGTTGGATAGCGGGGGGGCAAGAGACCCAGTACTTC.

This clonotype has only a few counts. The rearrangement uses TRBV20-1 and TRBJ2-4; a possible D gene is TRBD1 (7 bases). CDR1 and CDR2 (germline): DFQATT, SNEGSKA (reference sequence). V lost 6 bases and J 0 bases, leaving 18 bases between the germline ends. The CDR3 runs to 16 residues. The CDR3 region has the DNA TGCAGTGCCAACCCAGGGGGGATTCTAGCCAAAAACATTCAGTACTTC. It codes for CSANPGGILAKNIQYF.